This T cell receptor beta chain was observed in a study of blood T cells in healthy people across ages. General study points: Naive CD4+ cells and diversity were both higher in long-lived donors than in aged donors. Expanded clonotype shifts may have been confounded, as the donors had an unknown CMV status.

This clonotype was counted only a few times. The antigen is unknown. Primed by a sample-barcoded 5' primer and a J-beta primer mix, a second PCR proceeded for about 6 to 11 cycles. Each cDNA molecule was tagged by a template-switch adaptor that had 12 random nucleotides. From the 5' RACE reads, TCRdb called clonotypes with MiXCR, one entry per CDR3 protein. The sample lists about 670,000 distinct CDR3 sequences; 52% were seen once. The draw of peripheral blood yielded 8.5 to 10 milliliters from each donor. This CDR3 is 14 amino acids long. Trimming removed 0 bases from V and 5 bases from J; junction bases left unmatched: 0. CDR1 is ENHRY and CDR2 is SYGVKD in the germline V gene.

The specimen sequenced was blood. The sequence was obtained from a woman of 80 years or more in good health. The chain combines TRBV10-3 with TRBJ1-4; 7 bases agree with TRBD1. CDR3 protein: CAISESTGNEKLFF. The CDR3 DNA follows: TGTGCCATCAGTGAGTCGACAGGGAATGAAAAACTGTTTTTT.